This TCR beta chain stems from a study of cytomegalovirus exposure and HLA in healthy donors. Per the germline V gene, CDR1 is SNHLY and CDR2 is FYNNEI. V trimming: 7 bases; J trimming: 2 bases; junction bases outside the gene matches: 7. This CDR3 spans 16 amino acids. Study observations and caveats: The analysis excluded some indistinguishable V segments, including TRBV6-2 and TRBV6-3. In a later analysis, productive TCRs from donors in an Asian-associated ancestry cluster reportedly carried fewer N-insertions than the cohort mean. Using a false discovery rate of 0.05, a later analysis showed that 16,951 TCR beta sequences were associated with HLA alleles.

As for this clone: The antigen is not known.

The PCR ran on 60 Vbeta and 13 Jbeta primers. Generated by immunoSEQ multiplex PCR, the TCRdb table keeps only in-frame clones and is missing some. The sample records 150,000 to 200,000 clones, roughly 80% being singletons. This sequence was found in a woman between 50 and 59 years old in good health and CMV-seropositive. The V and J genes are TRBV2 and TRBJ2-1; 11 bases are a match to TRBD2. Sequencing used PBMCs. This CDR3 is CASKLLAGGTYNEQFF. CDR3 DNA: TGTGCCAGCAAACTCCTAGCGGGGGGTACCTACAATGAGCAGTTCTTC.